Presented here are 7 T cell receptor beta chains from one specimen sequenced in a study of human T cells and chemical hapten exposure. TCRdb analysed the RACE reads with MiXCR anew, one entry per CDR3 protein. The table has 380,000 or so distinct CDR3 sequences, 5% to 6.5% seen once; the top ten hold about 7.7%. Time point described: pre-sensitization, week 0. Noted treatment: therapeutic diphenylcyclopropenone sensitization with weekly scalp DPC. Sample: whole blood, taken in connection with sensitization to the hapten diphenylcyclopropenone (DPC). The receptors here all came from a woman between 18 and 29 years old with alopecia areata. Some clones in this sample may be carry-over from other donors' samples.

This clonotype was seen ten or more times. The V gene is TRBV5-1, the J gene TRBJ2-3; no clear D gene. Looked up from germline, CDR1 is SGHRS and CDR2 is YFSETQ. Deletions cut 0 bases from V and 6 bases from J, with 11 bases between. This CDR3 is built from 14 residues. CDR3 loop: CASSLGQIEDTQYF. The CDR3 DNA follows: TGCGCCAGCAGCTTGGGGCAGATTGAGGATACGCAGTATTTT.

This clonotype was counted at least ten times. This rearrangement joins TRBV12-3 or TRBV12-4 to TRBJ2-7; D gene unclear. The CDR3 loop spans 13 amino acids. The V and J ends lost 5 bases and 4 bases respectively, with 12 bases between them. The CDR3 loop is CASSRTPKYEQYF. CDR3 sequence (DNA): TGTGCCAGCAGTCGCACCCCAAAGTACGAGCAGTACTTC.

There are many counts of this clonotype. The CDR3 spells CSVCLQQNTEAFF. CDR3 bases: TGCAGCGTATGTTTACAGCAGAACACTGAAGCTTTCTTT. This chain uses TRBV29-1 with TRBJ1-1, with D uncertain. The CDR3 sequence is 13 residues long. V gave up 6 bases and J gave up 1 base, with 12 bases separating them. Germline assignment: CDR1 SQVTM and CDR2 ANQGSEA.

This clonotype occurred many times. The chain is built from TRBV6-2 or TRBV6-3 and TRBJ2-1; 12 positions agree with TRBD1. Germline V gene data show CDR1 as MNHEY and CDR2 as SVGEGT. Trimming cost V 2 bases and J 7 bases; bases outside gene matches: 6. The CDR3 contains 16 residues. CDR3 in amino acids: CASSYGDRGLWNEQFF. The CDR3 DNA reads TGTGCCAGCAGTTACGGGGACAGGGGGCTTTGGAATGAGCAGTTCTTC.

This clonotype has at least ten counts. V usage is TRBV28 and J usage is TRBJ2-1; D may be TRBD1 or TRBD2 (5 bases each). Germline V gene data show CDR1 as MDHEN and CDR2 as SYDVKM. The CDR3 has 17 amino acids. With 5 bases removed from V and 0 bases from J, the gap between germline ends came to 17 bases. The CDR3 is CASSPSPGRSSYNEQFF. For the CDR3, the DNA is TGTGCCAGCAGTCCCTCCCCGGGGCGGAGCTCCTACAATGAGCAGTTCTTC. The variable domain in full, completed from reference TRBV28 and TRBJ2-1, reads DVKVTQSSRYLVKRTGEKVFLECVQDMDHENMFWYRQDPGLGLRLIYFSYDVKMKEKGDIPEGYSVSREKKERFSLILESASTNQTSMYLCASSPSPGRSSYNEQFFGPGTRLTVL.

A single count supports this clonotype. The CDR3 reads CASRLGVASTDTQYF. The CDR3 DNA reads TGTGCCAGCAGACTGGGGGTAGCTAGCACAGATACGCAGTATTTT. The chain recombines TRBV9 with TRBJ2-3; D possibly matches TRBD1 or TRBD2 (5 bases each). V lost 5 bases, J lost 0 bases, and 13 bases lay in between. The CDR3 is 15 amino acids. Per the germline V gene, CDR1 is SGDLS and CDR2 is YYNGEE.

The chain has TRBV20-1 and TRBJ1-6; D is undetermined. The CDR3 is 12 amino acids. Germline CDR1 reads DFQATT; CDR2 reads SNEGSKA (reference sequence). Trimming stripped 3 bases from V and 5 bases from J, with 5 bases between. The chain's CDR3 is CSASKDNSPLHF. DNA of the CDR3: TGCAGTGCTAGCAAGGATAATTCACCCCTCCACTTT.